These 23 T cell receptor beta chains share one sample of origin, sequenced in a study of blood T cell repertoires in COVID-19. Assay used: immunoSEQ multiplex PCR; TCRdb lists only in-frame clones, some missing. Of roughly 88,000 clones listed, about 70% are singletons. Sequenced: peripheral blood. Source of these receptors: a woman aged 60-70 years in a cohort sampled during active or convalescent COVID-19.

CDR3 DNA: TGTGCCAGCCGGACAGGGAACTATGGCTACACCTTC. Its protein product is CASRTGNYGYTF. The chain couples TRBV6-5 to TRBJ1-2; 8 positions match TRBD1. V gave up 8 bases and J gave up 2 bases; unmatched junction bases: 1. CDR3 length: 12 residues. CDR1 is MNHEY and CDR2 is SVGAGI in the germline V gene.

This clone was observed a few times. The rearrangement joins TRBV4-1 to TRBJ1-1; no reliable D call. Trimming left V 7 bases short and J 0 bases short, with 12 bases between. CDR3 length: 14 amino acids. Germline CDR1 reads MGHRA; CDR2 reads YSYEKL. CDR3 residues: CASTSLQMNTEAFF. In DNA form, the CDR3 reads TGCGCCAGCACCAGTCTCCAGATGAACACTGAAGCTTTCTTT.

This chain joins TRBV29-1 and TRBJ2-5; the D gene is possibly TRBD1 (6 bases). This CDR3 is built from 12 residues. CDR1 and CDR2 from the germline V gene are SQVTM and ANQGSEA. Trimming stripped 2 bases from V and 2 bases from J, with 6 bases between. The CDR3 region has the DNA TGCAGCGTTGAAACAGGGCAAGAGACCCAGTACTTC. Translation gives CSVETGQETQYF.

This clone occurred a few times. The CDR3 sequence: CASRQGAGETQYF. In DNA form, the CDR3 reads TGTGCCAGCAGACAGGGGGCGGGAGAGACCCAGTACTTC. The chain employs TRBV5-4 and TRBJ2-5; 9 bases match TRBD1. Trimming cost V 5 bases and J 4 bases; bases outside gene matches: 3. CDR1 is SGHNT, CDR2 YYREEE, per germline (reference sequence). The CDR3 is 13 amino acids.

This clone was seen more than once but under ten times. This chain joins TRBV2 and TRBJ1-3, with D tentatively TRBD1 (6 bases). Germline CDR1 SNHLY, CDR2 FYNNEI. Trimming shortened V by 6 bases and J by 0 bases, and 21 bases separated the two germline ends. CDR3 length equals 18 residues. The CDR3 loop reads CASSQGAGAADSGNTIYF. The CDR3 DNA reads TGTGCCAGCAGCCAAGGGGCAGGGGCGGCCGACTCTGGAAACACCATATATTTT.

The CDR3, as DNA: TGTGCCAGCAGCCGTAATGGGCGGGGGGGAATGGATACGCAGTATTTT. This codes for CASSRNGRGGMDTQYF. The rearrangement links TRBV5-6 to TRBJ2-3, with 9 positions matching TRBD2. Germline lookup yields CDR1 SGHDT and CDR2 YYEEEE. The CDR3 sequence is 16 residues long. V lost 4 bases, J lost 6 bases, and 12 bases stayed unmatched.

This clone was seen just once. The chain joins TRBV6-2 or TRBV6-3 to TRBJ2-5; 9 bases fit TRBD1. Germline CDR1 and CDR2: MNHEY and SVGEGT. The CDR3 is made up of 16 amino acids. V dropped 4 bases and J dropped 5; count of bases not matched to a gene: 11. The CDR3 DNA reads as TGTGCCAGCAGTTCCCCTGGGACAGGGCTTCAGGAGACCCAGTACTTC. Residues: CASSSPGTGLQETQYF.

The CDR3 here is CASSLALDNHNEQFF. The CDR3 bases are TGTGCCAGCAGCTTAGCACTAGACAACCACAATGAGCAGTTCTTC. The J gene is TRBJ2-1, the V gene TRBV11-2; TRBD2 is a possible D gene (5 bases). V was clipped by 1 base and J by 5 bases, with 12 bases between them. There are 15 residues in the CDR3. Germline-derived CDR1 and CDR2 are SGHAT and FQNNGV.

The chain has TRBV7-2 and TRBJ2-7; D remains unclear. Trimming pared 0 bases from V and 0 bases from J, leaving 9 bases between. CDR1 is SGHTA, CDR2 FQGNSA, per germline. CDR3 length: 15 residues. This CDR3 is CASSLAARGSYEQYF. In nucleotides, the CDR3 is TGTGCCAGCAGCTTAGCGGCCCGAGGCTCCTACGAGCAGTACTTC. Together with reference TRBV7-2 and TRBJ2-7, the CDR3 gives the full variable domain: GAGVSQSPSNKVTEKGKDVELRCDPISGHTALYWYRQSLGQGLEFLIYFQGNSAPDKSGLPSDRFSAERTGGSVSTLTIQRTQQEDSAVYLCASSLAARGSYEQYFGPGTRLTVT.

The rearrangement joins TRBV9 to TRBJ2-1, with 11 nucleotides matching TRBD2. Germline V lookup: CDR1 SGDLS, CDR2 YYNGEE. There are 16 residues in the CDR3. J gave up 2 bases and V 0 bases, and 1 base lay outside the gene matches. The CDR3 region is CASSVGLAGTYNEQFF. The CDR3, as DNA: TGTGCCAGCAGCGTAGGACTAGCGGGGACCTACAATGAGCAGTTCTTC.

The chain links TRBV3-1 (or the pseudogene TRBV3-2) to TRBJ2-5; TRBD2 matches at 12 bases. Unmatched junction bases numbered 5, after V lost 0 bases and J lost 9 bases. The CDR3 totals 15 residues. CDR1 LGHDT and CDR2 YNNKEL come from the germline V gene (reference sequence). For the CDR3, the DNA is TGTGCCAGCAGCCAAGATTGGCTAGCGGGGGGGGCCCAGTACTTC. It encodes CASSQDWLAGGAQYF.

The V call is TRBV7-4, the J call TRBJ2-2; D possibly corresponds to TRBD2 (5 bases). The length of the CDR3 is 15 residues. Germline V gives CDR1 SGHVT, CDR2 SQSDAQ. V shed 1 base and J shed 2 bases, with 8 bases lying between them. Written as DNA, the CDR3 is TGTGCCAGCAGCTTAGACGGACTCAACACCGGGGAGCTGTTTTTT. Its protein product is CASSLDGLNTGELFF.

The chain uses TRBV3-1 (or the pseudogene TRBV3-2) and TRBJ1-6, with TRBD1 matching 9 bases. V lost 3 bases to trimming and J lost 4 bases; unmatched junction nucleotides: 13. CDR3 length: 19 residues. Germline V CDR1 and CDR2: LGHDT, YNNKEL (reference sequence). CDR3 loop: CASSHNRGQGRLYNSPLHF. The CDR3 DNA follows: TGTGCCAGCAGCCACAACCGTGGACAGGGGAGGTTGTATAATTCACCCCTCCACTTT.

This clone turned up a few times. The gene calls are TRBV4-3 and TRBJ2-5; TRBD1 matches at 8 bases. V was clipped by 0 bases and J by 5 bases; unmatched bases: 5. This CDR3 is 15 amino acids long. Germline V lookup: CDR1 LGHNA, CDR2 YSLEER. The CDR3 reads CASSQETGGSETQYF. In DNA, the CDR3 is TGCGCCAGCAGCCAAGAAACAGGGGGGTCGGAGACCCAGTACTTC.

This rearrangement joins TRBV9 to TRBJ2-5, with TRBD2 identical over 12 bases. J gave up 1 base and V 0 bases, and 1 base lay outside the gene matches. This CDR3 region has 16 residues. Germline V lookup: CDR1 SGDLS, CDR2 YYNGEE. CDR3 nucleotide sequence: TGTGCCAGCAGCGTAGGACTAGCGGGGGCCCAAGAGACCCAGTACTTC. Translation: CASSVGLAGAQETQYF.

The chain has TRBV19 and TRBJ1-2; 7 bases agree with TRBD1. CDR1 and CDR2 from the germline V gene are LNHDA and SQIVND (reference sequence). After removal of 4 bases from V and 2 bases from J, the junction contained 10 bases not matched to a gene. This CDR3 region has 16 residues. CDR3 DNA sequence: TGTGCCAGTAGTAAACCCTTGACAGGGTCGAACTATGGCTACACCTTC. This gives the protein CASSKPLTGSNYGYTF.

The chain has TRBV19 and TRBJ1-5, with a tentative D call TRBD1 (6 bases). This CDR3 has 16 amino acids. Germline CDR1 is LNHDA and CDR2 is SQIVND (reference sequence). V was cut by 4 bases and J by 0 bases, with 13 bases left in between. CDR3 sequence reads: CASSTPTGYSNQPQHF. In DNA, the CDR3 is TGTGCCAGTAGTACCCCGACAGGTTATAGCAATCAGCCCCAGCATTTT.

The gene calls are TRBV4-1 and TRBJ1-6, with D tentatively TRBD1 (6 bases). The CDR3 length is 13 residues. V gave up 3 bases and J gave up 10 bases, with 10 bases separating them. The V gene's germline CDR1 is MGHRA and CDR2 YSYEKL. The CDR3 sequence is CASSQGARSPLHF. CDR3 DNA sequence: TGCGCCAGCAGCCAGGGGGCGCGCTCACCCCTCCACTTT.

The chain carries TRBV19 and TRBJ1-3; no reliable D call. Germline lookup yields CDR1 LNHDA and CDR2 SQIVND (reference sequence). The CDR3 runs 15 residues. V lost 5 bases to trimming and J lost 0 bases, with 11 bases between them. The CDR3 DNA is TGTGCCAGTAGTTCCAACAGCCACTCTGGAAACACCATATATTTT. The encoded protein is CASSSNSHSGNTIYF.

This clone was detected a few times. This chain connects TRBV7-9 to TRBJ2-3, with 10 bases that match TRBD2. V trimming: 5 bases; J trimming: 1 base; junction bases outside the gene matches: 6. In germline, CDR1 is SEHNR, CDR2 FQNEAQ (reference sequence). The CDR3 is made up of 16 amino acids. The CDR3 loop is CASSTPLAGGTDTQYF. CDR3 nucleotide sequence: TGTGCCAGCAGCACCCCCCTAGCGGGGGGCACAGATACGCAGTATTTT.

The V gene is TRBV5-8, the J gene TRBJ2-2; TRBD1 agrees at 9 bases. Trimming cost V 4 bases and J 6 bases; bases outside gene matches: 10. Germline CDR1 and CDR2: SGHTS and YDEGEE. The CDR3 loop spans 16 amino acids. Here the CDR3 DNA reads TGTGCCAGCAGCCCCGGGACAGGGATCTACCCCGGGGAGCTGTTTTTT. Translation gives CASSPGTGIYPGELFF.

V is TRBV19 and J is TRBJ1-2, with D perhaps TRBD1 (5 bases). Trimming pared 6 bases from V and 0 bases from J, leaving 8 bases between. The CDR3 extends over 13 amino acids. Germline V lookup: CDR1 LNHDA, CDR2 SQIVND (reference sequence). The CDR3 loop reads CASSQTANYGYTF. The CDR3 DNA reads as TGTGCCAGTAGCCAGACAGCTAACTATGGCTACACCTTC. The variable domain in full, with the rest retrieved from reference TRBV19 and TRBJ1-2, is DGGITQSPKYLFRKEGQNVTLSCEQNLNHDAMYWYRQDPGQGLRLIYYSQIVNDFQKGDIAEGYSVSREKKESFPLTVTSAQKNPTAFYLCASSQTANYGYTFGSGTRLTVV.

V and J are TRBV2 and TRBJ1-1; D remains ambiguous. The CDR3 spans 11 residues. V gave up 3 bases and J gave up 10 bases, with 9 bases separating them. The germline V gene has CDR1 SNHLY and CDR2 FYNNEI. The CDR3 region is CASSDQVTAFF. The CDR3 nucleotides are TGTGCCAGCAGTGATCAGGTAACAGCTTTCTTT.